This paragraph reports one T cell receptor (beta chain). The antigen is not known. These data belong to a study of cytomegalovirus exposure and HLA in healthy donors. The study's findings and limits: Differences between HLA loci emerged in a later analysis of TCR association rates, with DRB1 most and HLA-C fewest. Immune exposure information comprised only CMV serostatus. TRBV6-2, TRBV6-3 and some other V segments were unresolvable in 87-base-pair reads. Follow-up analysis later connected one missense variant in DCLRE1C with trimming of TCR beta V- and J-genes.

The PCR contained 60 Vbeta and 13 Jbeta primers. Assay: immunoSEQ multiplex PCR; the TCRdb copy retains only in-frame clones and omits some. The data show around 150,000 clones, about 82% seen once. The CDR3 runs 15 residues. The junction had 5 bases not matched to a gene; V was cut back by 7 bases and J by 6 bases. Germline V gene sequence: CDR1 LNHDA, CDR2 SQIVND (reference sequence). V and J are TRBV19 and TRBJ2-2; 13 bases are a match to TRBD2. The TCR sequence derives from a male donor in good health and CMV-seronegative. The material sequenced was PBMCs. For the CDR3, the DNA is TGTGCCAGTACCAAAGGACTAGCGGGAGCCGGGGAGCTGTTTTTT. Translated, it gives CASTKGLAGAGELFF.